This T cell receptor beta chain was sequenced for a study of cytomegalovirus exposure and HLA in healthy donors. The PCR made use of 60 Vbeta and 13 Jbeta primers. The assay was immunoSEQ multiplex PCR, and TCRdb's table has in-frame clones only and misses some. The repertoire includes 150,000 to 160,000 clones, under 80% of them detected once, and approximately 2.3% sits in the top ten. The CDR3 consists of 16 residues. The source of this sequence is a man under 40 in good health and CMV-seronegative. V gene TRBV21-1 combines with J gene TRBJ2-5; the D call of TRBD1 is as the table states it, not checked on the DNA. TRBV21-1 is a recognized pseudogene. Material: PBMCs. This CDR3 reads CASSKFYGRLQETQYF. The CDR3 DNA is TGTGCCAGCAGCAAGTTCTATGGCAGGCTTCAAGAGACCCAGTACTTC.